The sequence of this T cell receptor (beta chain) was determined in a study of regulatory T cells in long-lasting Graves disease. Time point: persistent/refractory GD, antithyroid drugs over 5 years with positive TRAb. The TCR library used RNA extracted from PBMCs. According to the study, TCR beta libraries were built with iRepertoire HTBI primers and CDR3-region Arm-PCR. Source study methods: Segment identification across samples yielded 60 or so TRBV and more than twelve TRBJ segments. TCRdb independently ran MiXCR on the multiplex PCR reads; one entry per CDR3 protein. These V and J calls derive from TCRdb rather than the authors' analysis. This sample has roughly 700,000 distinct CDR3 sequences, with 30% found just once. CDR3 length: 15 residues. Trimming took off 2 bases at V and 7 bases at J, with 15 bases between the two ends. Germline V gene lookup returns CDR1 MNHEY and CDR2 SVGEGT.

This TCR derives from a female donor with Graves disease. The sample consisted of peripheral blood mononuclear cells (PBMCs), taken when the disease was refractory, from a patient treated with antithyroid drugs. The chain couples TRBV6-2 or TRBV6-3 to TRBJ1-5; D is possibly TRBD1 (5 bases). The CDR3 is CASSYGQGMGQPQHF. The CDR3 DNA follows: TGTGCCAGCAGTTACGGGCAGGGAATGGGCCAGCCCCAGCATTTT.